What follows are 19 T cell receptor beta chains derived from one specimen sequenced in a study of blood T cell repertoires in COVID-19. Sequencing was performed with immunoSEQ multiplex PCR; in TCRdb, only in-frame clones are kept and a portion is missing. The profile shows approximately 190,000 clones, about 88% of them singletons. What was sequenced was PBMCs or T cells enriched from blood (not recorded which). These receptors came from a woman aged 40 to 50 in a cohort exposed to, infected with or recovered from COVID-19 (not recorded which).

The chain joins TRBV4-1 to TRBJ1-4, with D unresolved. The length of the CDR3 is 15 residues. The V gene lost 3 bases and the J gene lost 12 bases, with 20 bases spanning the gap. Germline V gene lookup returns CDR1 MGHRA and CDR2 YSYEKL. CDR3 sequence: CASSQGRHWAEELFF. The CDR3 DNA follows: TGCGCCAGCAGCCAGGGGAGACATTGGGCCGAGGAACTGTTTTTT.

The V and J genes are TRBV9 and TRBJ2-1; 14 bases are shared with TRBD2. The germline V gene has CDR1 SGDLS and CDR2 YYNGEE. The CDR3 length is 16 residues. The junction had 7 bases not matched to a gene; V was cut back by 3 bases and J by 8 bases. CDR3 residues: CASSEGLAGDEDEQFF. In nucleotides, the CDR3 is TGTGCCAGCAGCGAGGGACTAGCGGGAGACGAAGATGAGCAGTTCTTC. Using reference TRBV9 and TRBJ2-1 for the parts outside the CDR3, the full variable domain is DSGVTQTPKHLITATGQRVTLRCSPRSGDLSVYWYQQSLDQGLQFLIQYYNGEERAKGNILERFSAQQFPDLHSELNLSSLELGDSALYFCASSEGLAGDEDEQFFGPGTRLTVL.

The chain joins TRBV21-1 to TRBJ2-7; the tabulated D call, TRBD1, remains unverified against the DNA. TRBV21-1 is listed as a pseudogene. The CDR3 spans 13 residues. This chain's CDR3 is CASMAPNSYEQYF. The CDR3 nucleotides read TGTGCCAGCATGGCACCCAATTCCTACGAGCAGTACTTC.

This chain joins TRBV28 and TRBJ1-1, with D possibly being TRBD1 (5 bases). The ends were cut back, 1 base at V and 0 bases at J, with 12 bases in the middle. The CDR3 runs 16 residues. CDR1 and CDR2 (germline): MDHEN, SYDVKM. The CDR3 bases are TGTGCCAGCAGTTTATTGGGGGAGGGCCTGAACACTGAAGCTTTCTTT. Amino acid sequence: CASSLLGEGLNTEAFF.

The chain couples TRBV21-1 to TRBJ2-7; the table calls TRBD1, which could not be checked here. TRBV21-1 is tagged as a pseudogene. The CDR3 is 14 amino acids. The CDR3 DNA reads as TGTGCCAGCAGCAAAAATGGGCTCCCCTACGAGCAGTACTTC. Protein product: CASSKNGLPYEQYF.

The V and J genes are TRBV9 and TRBJ2-3; 9 positions match TRBD2. CDR1 and CDR2 (germline): SGDLS, YYNGEE. This CDR3 region has 16 residues. V was clipped by 0 bases and J by 1 base; unmatched bases: 3. The CDR3 reads CASSVGLAVRTDTQYF. The CDR3 DNA reads TGTGCCAGCAGCGTAGGACTAGCGGTTCGCACAGATACGCAGTATTTT.

The chain has TRBV11-3 and TRBJ2-5, with TRBD1 matching 9 bases. This CDR3 comprises 13 residues. J was trimmed by 5 bases and V by 11 bases; bases with no gene match: 9. Germline V lookup: CDR1 SGHNT, CDR2 YENEEA. Here the CDR3 reads CASSGQGRETQYF. The CDR3 DNA reads as TGTGCCTCCTCCGGACAGGGGAGGGAGACCCAGTACTTC.

This clone appeared a single time. The chain joins TRBV19 to TRBJ1-5; TRBD1 matches 8 bases. Per germline, CDR1 LNHDA and CDR2 SQIVND (reference sequence). V lost 9 bases and J lost 6; bases outside the gene matches: 10. CDR3 length equals 14 residues. The CDR3 here is CASGLDRAGQPQHF. The CDR3 nucleotides read TGTGCCAGCGGCCTGGACAGGGCAGGTCAGCCCCAGCATTTT.

This chain uses TRBV4-1 with TRBJ2-7, with D possibly being TRBD2 (6 bases). V shed 4 bases and J shed 1 base, with 14 bases lying between them. The CDR3 spans 15 residues. CDR1 and CDR2 from the germline V gene are MGHRA and YSYEKL. Here the CDR3 reads CASSLRGIGSYEQYF. For the CDR3, the DNA is TGCGCCAGCAGCCTTCGGGGGATAGGATCCTACGAGCAGTACTTC.

This clone is a singleton in its sample. The V gene is TRBV5-5, the J gene TRBJ1-4, with D perhaps matching TRBD1 (5 bases). Germline-derived CDR1 and CDR2 are SGHKS and YYEKEE (reference sequence). CDR3 size: 15 residues. The germline V and J ends were trimmed by 1 base and 8 bases, with 15 bases remaining between them. This chain's CDR3 is CASSLYGQGGEKLFF. The DNA for the CDR3 is TGTGCCAGCAGCTTGTACGGGCAGGGAGGCGAAAAACTGTTTTTT.

CDR3 residues: CASSQWDRGDSPLHF. The CDR3 DNA is TGTGCCAGCAGCCAATGGGACAGGGGTGATTCACCCCTCCACTTT. V usage is TRBV3-1 (or the pseudogene TRBV3-2) and J usage is TRBJ1-6; 10 bases map to TRBD1. The CDR3 is 15 residues long. CDR1 is LGHDT and CDR2 is YNNKEL in the germline V gene (reference sequence). The J segment lost 8 bases and the V segment lost 2 bases, leaving 3 bases of the junction unmatched.

The chain combines TRBV30 with TRBJ2-7; D gene unclear. The V gene's germline CDR1 is GTSNPN and CDR2 SVGIG (reference sequence). The CDR3 spans 11 residues. The germline V and J ends were trimmed by 2 bases and 2 bases, with 4 bases remaining between them. The CDR3: CAWSSAYEQYF. The DNA for the CDR3 is TGTGCCTGGAGTTCGGCCTACGAGCAGTACTTC.

In this sample, this clone turned up once. The J gene is TRBJ2-2, the V gene TRBV27; no clear D. Trimming took off 3 bases at V and 1 base at J, with 12 bases between the two ends. This CDR3 comprises 16 residues. Germline V gives CDR1 MNHEY, CDR2 SMNVEV (reference sequence). Here the CDR3 reads CASSFPKTLNTGELFF. The DNA of the CDR3 is TGTGCCAGCAGTTTCCCCAAAACTCTGAACACCGGGGAGCTGTTTTTT.

The genes are TRBV13 and TRBJ2-7; TRBD1 matches at 10 bases. Germline CDR1 reads PRHDT; CDR2 reads FYEKMQ (reference sequence). The V segment lost 3 bases and the J segment 2 bases; nucleotides outside the gene matches: 1. This CDR3 has 14 residues. The CDR3, as DNA: TGTGCCAGCAGCTTCGGGACAGGGGCCTACGAGCAGTACTTC. Translated: CASSFGTGAYEQYF.

This clone was recorded at least ten times. The V gene is TRBV7-2, the J gene TRBJ2-7, with TRBD2 identical over 9 bases. Germline CDR1 and CDR2: SGHTA and FQGNSA. The CDR3 has 14 amino acids. The J segment lost 4 bases and the V segment lost 2 bases, leaving 3 bases of the junction unmatched. The CDR3 region is CASSLLAGPYEQYF. For the CDR3, the DNA is TGTGCCAGCAGCTTACTAGCGGGACCATACGAGCAGTACTTC.

V is TRBV10-3 and J is TRBJ1-3, with D hard to call. Germline values: CDR1 ENHRY, CDR2 SYGVKD. This CDR3 contains 14 residues. The CDR3 nucleotides read TGTGCGGCCACTGAGAGGCATGGGGGAAACACCATATATTTT. Translation gives CAATERHGGNTIYF.

This sequence joins TRBV7-9 and TRBJ2-2, with 10 nucleotides matching TRBD1. Germline loops: CDR1 SEHNR, CDR2 FQNEAQ (reference sequence). The V gene end was trimmed by 4 bases and the J gene end by 4 bases; junction bases not matched to a gene: 12. The CDR3 covers 18 residues. CDR3 residues: CASSSPGQGNWGTGELFF. The CDR3, as DNA: TGTGCCAGCAGCTCTCCGGGACAGGGGAATTGGGGCACCGGGGAGCTGTTTTTT.

The rearrangement joins TRBV4-3 to TRBJ2-7; D remains unclear. CDR1 is LGHNA, CDR2 YSLEER, per germline. This CDR3 is built from 15 residues. Trimming removed 0 bases from V and 7 bases from J, with 16 bases in between. This CDR3 reads CASSQDRGFSREQYF. CDR3 coding DNA: TGCGCCAGCAGCCAAGATCGTGGGTTTTCCAGGGAGCAGTACTTC.

The rearrangement uses TRBV7-9 and TRBJ1-1; D gene unclear. There are 12 residues in the CDR3. Trimming pared 4 bases from V and 0 bases from J, leaving 3 bases between. Looked up from germline, CDR1 is SEHNR and CDR2 is FQNEAQ (reference sequence). As DNA, the CDR3 is TGTGCCAGCAGCTCCGTGAACACTGAAGCTTTCTTT. Translation: CASSSVNTEAFF.